The rows below give T cell receptor beta chains drawn from one sample of a study of technical replicates of blood from a handful of donors. Assay: immunoSEQ multiplex PCR; the TCRdb copy retains only in-frame clones and omits some. The sample has around 69,000 clones; 86% are singletons. The material sequenced was PBMCs. The receptor set was obtained from a human donor in good health. Some clones in this sample may be carry-over from other donors' samples. Both conserved end residues are part of each CDR3. Fields, in order: V gene, D gene, clone size, J gene, CDR3 protein, CDR3 DNA. D genes are given only for firm matches. The size entry is marked missing in some rows and otherwise reads once, few, many or a size class.

TRBV5-1,-,few,TRBJ1-1,CASKAGEEAFF,TGCGCCAGCAAAGCGGGGGAAGAAGCTTTCTTT
TRBV7-2,-,-,TRBJ2-6,CASSLVGGAWDPGANVLTF,TGTGCCAGCAGCTTAGTTGGGGGGGCCTGGGATCCTGGGGCCAACGTCCTGACTTTC
TRBV4-2,TRBD2,-,TRBJ2-3,CASSQDPSGSSDTQYF,TGTGCCAGCAGCCAAGACCCTAGCGGGAGCTCAGATACGCAGTATTTT
TRBV10-3,-,-,TRBJ2-5,CAISESVQETQYF,TGTGCCATCAGTGAGTCCGTACAAGAGACCCAGTACTTC
TRBV13,TRBD2,-,TRBJ2-7,CASSRLAGEGEQYF,TGTGCCAGCAGCCGACTAGCGGGAGAAGGCGAGCAGTACTTC
TRBV7-9,TRBD1,-,TRBJ1-5,CASSPRGQGSQPQHF,TGTGCCAGCAGCCCCAGGGGGCAGGGAAGTCAGCCCCAGCATTTT
TRBV29-1,-,-,TRBJ1-1,CSVIQVRRFNTEAFF,TGCAGCGTGATCCAGGTCCGAAGATTTAACACTGAAGCTTTCTTT
TRBV7-2,TRBD2,-,TRBJ2-5,CASSLVTSANLETQYF,TGTGCCAGCAGCTTAGTCACTAGCGCTAACCTCGAGACCCAGTACTTC
TRBV12-5,TRBD1,-,TRBJ2-7,CASGSISGTVYYEQYF,TGTGCTAGTGGAAGCATCTCCGGGACAGTGTATTACGAGCAGTACTTC
TRBV10-2,TRBD1,-,TRBJ2-7,CASSDAGTGAYEQYF,TGCGCCAGCAGTGACGCCGGGACAGGGGCCTACGAGCAGTACTTC
TRBV2,TRBD1,-,TRBJ1-6,CASRVDRVNSPLHF,TGTGCCAGCAGAGTGGACAGGGTGAATTCACCCCTCCACTTT
TRBV11-2,-,-,TRBJ2-1,CASSSGLGPLSYNEQFF,TGTGCCAGCAGCTCAGGACTCGGTCCCCTCTCCTACAATGAGCAGTTCTTC
TRBV15,TRBD2,-,TRBJ2-1,CATEFGGGSYNEQFF,TGTGCCACCGAATTCGGGGGGGGCTCCTACAATGAGCAGTTCTTC
TRBV30,-,-,TRBJ1-3,CAAGESGNTIYF,TGTGCGGCGGGGGAATCTGGAAACACCATATATTTT
TRBV7-2,TRBD1,-,TRBJ1-2,CASSSEGANGYTF,TGTGCCAGCAGTTCGGAGGGGGCTAATGGCTACACCTTC
TRBV15,-,-,TRBJ2-1,CATSRESSDNLFF,TGTGCCACCAGCAGAGAAAGTTCCGACAATCTGTTCTTC
TRBV4-3,TRBD2,-,TRBJ2-7,CASSQVSGGLSYEQYF,TGCGCCAGCAGCCAAGTTAGCGGGGGGCTGTCCTACGAGCAGTACTTC
TRBV30,TRBD2,once,TRBJ2-1,CAWMRDGGSWHNEQFF,TGTGCCTGGATGAGGGACGGCGGGAGTTGGCACAATGAGCAGTTCTTC
TRBV5-4,-,-,TRBJ1-2,CASSLGWTAYGYTF,TGTGCCAGCAGCTTGGGTTGGACAGCTTATGGCTACACCTTC
TRBV5-1,-,-,TRBJ2-2,CASSLAIGGAGELFF,TGCGCCAGCAGCTTGGCCATAGGGGGGGCCGGGGAGCTGTTTTTT